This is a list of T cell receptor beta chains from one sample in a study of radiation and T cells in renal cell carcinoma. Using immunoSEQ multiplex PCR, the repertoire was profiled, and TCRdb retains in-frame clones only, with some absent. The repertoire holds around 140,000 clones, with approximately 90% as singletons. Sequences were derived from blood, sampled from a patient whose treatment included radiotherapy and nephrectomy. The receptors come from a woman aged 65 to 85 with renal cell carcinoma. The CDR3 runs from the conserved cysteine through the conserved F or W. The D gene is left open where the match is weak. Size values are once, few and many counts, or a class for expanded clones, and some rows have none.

CDR3 DNA: TGTGCCAGCAGTGATACGTCGGCAGGGGGCGGAGGCTACACCTTC; CDR3 protein: CASSDTSAGGGGYTF; J gene: TRBJ1-2; V gene: TRBV2; D gene: TRBD1; clone size: .
CDR3 DNA: TGTGCCAGCAGTTTGGACAACTATGGCTACACCTTC; CDR3 protein: CASSLDNYGYTF; J gene: TRBJ1-2; V gene: TRBV28; D gene: .; clone size: .
CDR3 DNA: TGTGCCAGCAGCTTCTTAGACCGACCCGATCAGCCCCAGCATTTT; CDR3 protein: CASSFLDRPDQPQHF; J gene: TRBJ1-5; V gene: TRBV5-5; D gene: .; clone size: .
CDR3 DNA: TGTGCCAGCACCCAGGGACAGGGTAGGGAGCTGTTTTTT; CDR3 protein: CASTQGQGRELFF; J gene: TRBJ2-2; V gene: TRBV6-6; D gene: TRBD1; clone size: .
CDR3 DNA: TGTGCCAGCTCTTGGTCAGGAGACGACAATCAGCCCCAGCATTTT; CDR3 protein: CASSWSGDDNQPQHF; J gene: TRBJ1-5; V gene: TRBV2; D gene: .; clone size: .
CDR3 DNA: TGTGCCAGCAGCGCCGAGGACAGCTCTGGAAACACCATATATTTT; CDR3 protein: CASSAEDSSGNTIYF; J gene: TRBJ1-3; V gene: TRBV9; D gene: .; clone size: .
CDR3 DNA: TGTGCCAGCAGCCCTTCAGCCGCTAGCACAGATACGCAGTATTTT; CDR3 protein: CASSPSAASTDTQYF; J gene: TRBJ2-3; V gene: TRBV7-9; D gene: .; clone size: once
CDR3 DNA: TGTGCCAGCAGCTTGCCTACCCGTTATAATTCACCCCTCCACTTT; CDR3 protein: CASSLPTRYNSPLHF; J gene: TRBJ1-6; V gene: TRBV5-4; D gene: .; clone size: few
CDR3 DNA: TGTGCCAGCAGCTTAGGTCGGAGTAGACTGTTTTTT; CDR3 protein: CASSLGRSRLFF; J gene: TRBJ1-4; V gene: TRBV13; D gene: .; clone size: .
CDR3 DNA: TGCGCCAGCAGCTCCGGGAGCGGGGCCTTCACAGATACGCAGTATTTT; CDR3 protein: CASSSGSGAFTDTQYF; J gene: TRBJ2-3; V gene: TRBV5-1; D gene: TRBD2; clone size: .
CDR3 DNA: TGTGCCAGCAGCGCGGACCAGAGCACAGATACGCAGTATTTT; CDR3 protein: CASSADQSTDTQYF; J gene: TRBJ2-3; V gene: TRBV6-1; D gene: .; clone size: .
CDR3 DNA: TGTGCCAGCAGCTTGGGGGGGCCGGAGACCCAGTACTTC; CDR3 protein: CASSLGGPETQYF; J gene: TRBJ2-5; V gene: TRBV5-4; D gene: .; clone size: .
CDR3 DNA: TGTGCCAGCAGCTTGGAAGGGACAGGGGGCTACGAGCAGTACTTC; CDR3 protein: CASSLEGTGGYEQYF; J gene: TRBJ2-7; V gene: TRBV5-4; D gene: TRBD1; clone size: .
CDR3 DNA: TGTGCCAGCTCACCACCCCTACGGAATGAGGAAAAACTGTTTTTT; CDR3 protein: CASSPPLRNEEKLFF; J gene: TRBJ1-4; V gene: TRBV18; D gene: .; clone size: .
CDR3 DNA: TGTGCCAGCAGCTATCTCCTAGCGGGGGGTTATTTT; CDR3 protein: CASSYLLAGGYF; J gene: TRBJ2-3; V gene: TRBV7-9; D gene: TRBD2; clone size: once
CDR3 DNA: TGTGCCAGCAGTGAAGCAGGAGGCGAGCAGTACTTC; CDR3 protein: CASSEAGGEQYF; J gene: TRBJ2-7; V gene: TRBV6-1; D gene: .; clone size: .
CDR3 DNA: TGTGCCATCAGAGGGGACACAGATACGCAGTATTTT; CDR3 protein: CAIRGDTDTQYF; J gene: TRBJ2-3; V gene: TRBV10-3; D gene: .; clone size: .
CDR3 DNA: TGTGCCAGCTCACAGGGAGACTACGAGCAGTACTTC; CDR3 protein: CASSQGDYEQYF; J gene: TRBJ2-7; V gene: TRBV13; D gene: .; clone size: .
CDR3 DNA: TGCGCCAGCAGCTCGGGCCAGATCGTAGCCAAAAACATTCAGTACTTC; CDR3 protein: CASSSGQIVAKNIQYF; J gene: TRBJ2-4; V gene: TRBV5-1; D gene: .; clone size: .